This T cell receptor beta chain was obtained from a study of blood T cells in healthy people across ages. Findings and limits, study-wide: As naive T cell percentage varied, TCR beta diversity correlated strongly with it.

About this clonotype: Its antigen is still unknown.

With V trimmed by 2 bases and J by 3 bases, 4 bases remained unmatched. Germline CDR1 and CDR2: SGHTA and FQGNSA. The CDR3 consists of 15 residues. With a J-beta primer mix and a sample-barcoded 5' primer, a second PCR ran roughly 6 to 11 cycles. A template-switch adaptor that had 12 random nucleotides put a tag on each cDNA molecule. TCRdb called the 5' RACE reads again in MiXCR, with one record for every CDR3 protein. The sample includes 1,500,000 or so distinct CDR3 sequences, about 42% of them seen just once. The draw of peripheral blood yielded roughly 10 milliliters from each donor. The rearrangement uses TRBV7-2 and TRBJ1-1, with 9 positions matching TRBD1. Sequencing used blood. This TCR was recovered from a woman aged 18-29 years in good health. CDR3 sequence: CASSLPRDRDTEAFF. CDR3 nucleotides: TGTGCCAGCAGCTTACCAAGGGACAGGGACACTGAAGCTTTCTTT.